This T cell receptor (beta chain) derives from a study of CD8 T cells in ankylosing spondylitis. Overall study results and limits: Enrichment of disease-linked clones was reportedly significant in matched ankylosing spondylitis synovial fluid. For ankylosing spondylitis blood, a TCR beta motif of about 8 highly homologous variants appeared characteristic.

A word on this clonotype: Antigen specificity is unknown.

The CDR3 is made up of 15 amino acids. The V end was cut by 3 bases, the J end by 4 bases, with 15 bases between. TCRdb re-called the 5' RACE reads through MiXCR, storing one row per CDR3 protein. The sample lists about 450,000 distinct CDR3 sequences; roughly 25% were seen once. The specimen sequenced was blood, either unsorted or a sorted T cell fraction (not recorded which). The V call is TRBV12-3 or TRBV12-4, the J call TRBJ1-1; D possibly corresponds to TRBD1 (6 bases). The source is a male donor with ankylosing spondylitis. CDR3 loop: CASSFDFGGGTEAFF. In nucleotides, the CDR3 is TGTGCCAGCAGTTTTGATTTTGGAGGGGGCACTGAAGCTTTCTTT.